The 10 T cell receptor beta chains in this list originate from one sample, sequenced in a study of T cell changes during pregnancy in multiple sclerosis. Method: immunoSEQ multiplex PCR; TCRdb's copy keeps in-frame clones and lacks some. Of about 44,000 clones listed, 80% to 95% are singletons. Specimen: CD4+ T cells from peripheral blood mononuclear cells, collected before pregnancy. Receptors were obtained from a female donor with multiple sclerosis, enrolled in a pregnancy study.

V gene TRBV6-5 combines with J gene TRBJ1-1; D remains ambiguous. Trimming left V 0 bases short and J 3 bases short, with 5 bases between. From germline, CDR1 is MNHEY and CDR2 SVGAGI. This CDR3 region has 13 residues. The DNA of the CDR3 is TGTGCCAGCAGTTACTCAGCGGACACTGAAGCTTTCTTT. Protein sequence: CASSYSADTEAFF.

A remark on this clone: This CDR3 fails to terminate in the conserved phenylalanine or tryptophan, so it likely reflects a read error. The DNA is omitted, as the CDR3 cannot be located on it reliably, and the CDR3 follows TCRdb's listing. The rearrangement uses TRBV19 and TRBJ2-3; the table's TRBD2 call for D was not verified on the DNA. The CDR3 length is 14 residues, termini included. Per germline, CDR1 LNHDA and CDR2 SQIVND (reference sequence). CDR3 sequence: CASSIDPTSGGAVL.

The chain has TRBV19 and TRBJ2-2; possibly TRBD2 for D (6 bases). Germline CDR1 is LNHDA and CDR2 is SQIVND (reference sequence). V lost 0 bases and J lost 6, with 11 bases in between. The CDR3 length is 15 residues. The CDR3 region has the DNA TGTGCCAGTAGTATAGACGGGACTGTTGCCGGGGAGCTGTTTTTT. Translation gives CASSIDGTVAGELFF.

The CDR3 DNA sequence: TGTGCCAGCAGCACCCTTAGAGATACGCAGTATTTT. This sequence encodes CASSTLRDTQYF. The chain employs TRBV5-4 and TRBJ2-3; D is unclear. Per the germline V gene, CDR1 is SGHNT and CDR2 is YYREEE (reference sequence). The CDR3 runs 12 residues. V lost 4 bases and J lost 5, with 8 bases in between.

V is TRBV11-2 and J is TRBJ1-1; TRBD1 aligns across 11 bases. The trim removed 3 bases at V and 5 bases at J, leaving 11 bases unmatched. Looked up from germline, CDR1 is SGHAT and CDR2 is FQNNGV. This CDR3 has 17 residues. This chain's CDR3 is CASSFTRTGGLVTEAFF. Here the CDR3 DNA reads TGTGCCAGCAGCTTTACCCGGACAGGGGGCTTGGTGACTGAAGCTTTCTTT.

The chain uses TRBV7-6 and TRBJ2-7; a weak D match, TRBD1 (5 bases). The ends were cut back, 1 base at V and 6 bases at J, with 10 bases in the middle. The CDR3 totals 13 residues. Germline V gene sequence: CDR1 SGHVS, CDR2 FNYEAQ. The CDR3 reads CASSLVPGPEQYF. In DNA, the CDR3 is TGTGCCAGCAGCTTAGTCCCAGGGCCCGAGCAGTACTTC.

The V call is TRBV7-2, the J call TRBJ1-1; unclear D gene. Looked up from germline, CDR1 is SGHTA and CDR2 is FQGNSA. The CDR3 loop spans 15 amino acids. V dropped 1 base and J dropped 3 bases, with 12 bases sitting between them. The CDR3 protein is CASSLGGSTDTEAFF. The DNA for the CDR3 is TGTGCCAGCAGCTTAGGAGGGAGTACGGACACTGAAGCTTTCTTT.

The chain links TRBV19 to TRBJ2-1; 8 nucleotides line up with TRBD1. Germline loops: CDR1 LNHDA, CDR2 SQIVND (reference sequence). The CDR3 extends over 14 amino acids. Germline trimming cut 5 bases from V and 12 bases from J; bases unmatched to any gene: 12. In nucleotides, the CDR3 is TGTGCCAGTAGTCCTCAGGGGGCCTTGAGTGGGCAGTTCTTC. This encodes CASSPQGALSGQFF.

The chain joins TRBV29-1 to TRBJ2-1, with 14 bases aligning to TRBD2. Germline V gene sequence: CDR1 SQVTM, CDR2 ANQGSEA. V lost 6 bases and J lost 5; bases outside the gene matches: 6. The CDR3 spans 15 residues. CDR3 protein: CSVRTSGGPDNEQFF. The CDR3 coding sequence is TGCAGCGTCCGGACTAGCGGGGGGCCTGACAATGAGCAGTTCTTC.

The chain employs TRBV11-3 and TRBJ2-5; D ambiguous. From germline, CDR1 is SGHNT and CDR2 YENEEA. The CDR3 totals 14 residues. Trimming cost V 1 base and J 5 bases, with 11 bases left between them. CDR3 nucleotides: TGTGCCAGCAGCTTAGGAGGTATCCAGGAGACCCAGTACTTC. Translated: CASSLGGIQETQYF. The complete variable domain, with remaining parts taken from reference TRBV11-3 and TRBJ2-5, reads EAGVVQSPRYKIIEKKQPVAFWCNPISGHNTLYWYLQNLGQGPELLIRYENEEAVDDSQLPKDRFSAERLKGVDSTLKIQPAELGDSAVYLCASSLGGIQETQYFGPGTRLLVL.